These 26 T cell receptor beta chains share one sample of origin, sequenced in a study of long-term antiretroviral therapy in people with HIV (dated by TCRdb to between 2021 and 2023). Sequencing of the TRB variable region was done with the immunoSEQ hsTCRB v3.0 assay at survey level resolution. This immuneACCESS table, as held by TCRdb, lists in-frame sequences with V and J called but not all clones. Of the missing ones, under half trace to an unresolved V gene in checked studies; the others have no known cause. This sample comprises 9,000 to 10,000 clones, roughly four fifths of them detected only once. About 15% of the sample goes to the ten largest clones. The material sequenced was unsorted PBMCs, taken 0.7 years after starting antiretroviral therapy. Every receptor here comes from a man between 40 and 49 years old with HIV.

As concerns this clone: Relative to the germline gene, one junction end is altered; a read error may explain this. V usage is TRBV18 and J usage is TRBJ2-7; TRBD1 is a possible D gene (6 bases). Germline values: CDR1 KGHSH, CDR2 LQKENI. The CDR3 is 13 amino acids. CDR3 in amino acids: CASSGDIPYGQYF. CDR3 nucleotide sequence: TGTGCCAGCTCCGGGGACATACCCTACGGGCAGTACTTC.

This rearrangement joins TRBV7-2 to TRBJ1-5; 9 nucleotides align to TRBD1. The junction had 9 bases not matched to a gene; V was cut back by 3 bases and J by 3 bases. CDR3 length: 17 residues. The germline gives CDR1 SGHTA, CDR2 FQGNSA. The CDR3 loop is CASSFTGRDRVNQPQHF. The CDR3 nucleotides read TGTGCCAGCAGCTTTACCGGCCGGGACAGGGTCAATCAGCCCCAGCATTTT.

For the CDR3, the DNA is TGTGCCACCCACCCCGTGGCGGCGGTCGGGTCAGATACGCAGTATTTT. It is translated as CATHPVAAVGSDTQYF. V usage is TRBV15 and J usage is TRBJ2-3, with D uncertain. Germline CDR1 reads LNHNV; CDR2 reads YYDKDF (reference sequence). Trimming cost V 8 bases and J 4 bases, with 22 bases left between them. The CDR3 covers 16 residues.

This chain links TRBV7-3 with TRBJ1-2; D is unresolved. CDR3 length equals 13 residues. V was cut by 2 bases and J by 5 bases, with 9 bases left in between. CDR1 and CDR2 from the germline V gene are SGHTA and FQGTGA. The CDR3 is CASSLGPRYGYTF. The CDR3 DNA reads TGTGCCAGCAGCTTAGGACCTCGATATGGCTACACCTTC.

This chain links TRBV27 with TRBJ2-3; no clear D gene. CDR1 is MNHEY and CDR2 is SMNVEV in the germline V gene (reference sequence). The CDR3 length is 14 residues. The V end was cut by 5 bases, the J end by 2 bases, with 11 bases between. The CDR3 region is CASSPLGYTDTQYF. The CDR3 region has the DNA TGTGCCAGCAGTCCCTTGGGGTACACAGATACGCAGTATTTT.

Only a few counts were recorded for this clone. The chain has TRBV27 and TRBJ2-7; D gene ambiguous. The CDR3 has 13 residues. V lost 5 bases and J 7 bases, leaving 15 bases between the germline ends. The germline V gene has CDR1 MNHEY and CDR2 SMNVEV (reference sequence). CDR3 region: CASSLNPLFEQYF. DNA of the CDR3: TGTGCCAGCAGTCTAAACCCCCTCTTTGAGCAGTACTTC.

CDR3 residues: CASRLAGQAIYEQYF. In DNA, the CDR3 is TGTGCCAGCAGACTAGCGGGACAAGCGATTTACGAGCAGTACTTC. The chain carries TRBV5-4 and TRBJ2-7; TRBD2 matches 10 bases. There are 15 residues in the CDR3. The J segment lost 4 bases and the V segment lost 5 bases, leaving 9 bases of the junction unmatched. Germline assignment: CDR1 SGHNT and CDR2 YYREEE (reference sequence). Full variable domain (missing parts from reference TRBV5-4 and TRBJ2-7): ETGVTQSPTHLIKTRGQQVTLRCSSQSGHNTVSWYQQALGQGPQFIFQYYREEENGRGNFPPRFSGLQFPNYSSELNVNALELDDSALYLCASRLAGQAIYEQYFGPGTRLTVT.

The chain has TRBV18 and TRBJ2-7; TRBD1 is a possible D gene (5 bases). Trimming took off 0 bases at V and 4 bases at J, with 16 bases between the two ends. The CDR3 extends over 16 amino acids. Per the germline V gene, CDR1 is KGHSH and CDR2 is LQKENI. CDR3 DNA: TGTGCCAGCTCACCACCGGGGCAGGGCCTTCCTTACGAGCAGTACTTC. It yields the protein CASSPPGQGLPYEQYF.

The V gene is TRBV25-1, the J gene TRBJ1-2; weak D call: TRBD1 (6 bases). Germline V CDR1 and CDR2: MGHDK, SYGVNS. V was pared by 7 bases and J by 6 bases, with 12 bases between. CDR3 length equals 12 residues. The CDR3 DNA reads TGTGCCAGCACCCAGGGGCTAAATGGCTACACCTTC. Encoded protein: CASTQGLNGYTF.

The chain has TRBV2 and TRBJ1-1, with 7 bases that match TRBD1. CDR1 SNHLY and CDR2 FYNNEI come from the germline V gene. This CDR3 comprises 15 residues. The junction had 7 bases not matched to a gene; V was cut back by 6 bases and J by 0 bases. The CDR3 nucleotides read TGTGCCAGCAGGACTCGGACAGGTATGAACACTGAAGCTTTCTTT. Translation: CASRTRTGMNTEAFF.

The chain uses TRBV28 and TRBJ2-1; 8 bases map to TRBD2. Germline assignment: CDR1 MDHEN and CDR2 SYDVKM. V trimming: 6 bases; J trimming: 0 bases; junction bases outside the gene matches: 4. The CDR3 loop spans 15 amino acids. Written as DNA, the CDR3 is TGTGCCAGCAGAATGAGCGGGAGCTCCTACAATGAGCAGTTCTTC. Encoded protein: CASRMSGSSYNEQFF.

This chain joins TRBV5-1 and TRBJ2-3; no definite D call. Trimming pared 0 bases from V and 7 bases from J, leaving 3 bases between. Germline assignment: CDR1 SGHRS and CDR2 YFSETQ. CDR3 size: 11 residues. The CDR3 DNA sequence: TGCGCCAGCAGCTTGGCAAATACGCAGTATTTT. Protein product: CASSLANTQYF.

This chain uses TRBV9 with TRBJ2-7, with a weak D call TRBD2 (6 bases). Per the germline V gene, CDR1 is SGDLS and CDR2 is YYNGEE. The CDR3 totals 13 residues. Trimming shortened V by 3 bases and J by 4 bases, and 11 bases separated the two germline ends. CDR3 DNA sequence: TGTGCCAGCAGCGACGAACTAGCTTACGAGCAGTACTTC. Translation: CASSDELAYEQYF.

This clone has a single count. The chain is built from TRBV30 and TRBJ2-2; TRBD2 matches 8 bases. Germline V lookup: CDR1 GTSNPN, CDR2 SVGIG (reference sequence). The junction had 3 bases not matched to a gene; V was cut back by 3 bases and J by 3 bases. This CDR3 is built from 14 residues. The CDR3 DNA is TGTGCCTGGAGCGGGGGGGGATACACCGGGGAGCTGTTTTTT. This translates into CAWSGGGYTGELFF.

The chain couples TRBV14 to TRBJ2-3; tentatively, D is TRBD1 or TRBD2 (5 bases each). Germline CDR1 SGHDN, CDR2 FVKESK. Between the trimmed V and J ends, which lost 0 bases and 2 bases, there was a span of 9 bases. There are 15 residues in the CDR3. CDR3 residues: CASSQDWGFTDTQYF. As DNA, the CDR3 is TGTGCCAGCAGCCAAGATTGGGGGTTCACAGATACGCAGTATTTT.

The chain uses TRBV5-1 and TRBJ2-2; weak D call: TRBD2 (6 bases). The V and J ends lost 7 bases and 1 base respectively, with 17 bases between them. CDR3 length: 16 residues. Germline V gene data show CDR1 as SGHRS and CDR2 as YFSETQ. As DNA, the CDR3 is TGCGCCAGCCAGCCTTGGGCTAGCGAGAACACCGGGGAGCTGTTTTTT. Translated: CASQPWASENTGELFF.

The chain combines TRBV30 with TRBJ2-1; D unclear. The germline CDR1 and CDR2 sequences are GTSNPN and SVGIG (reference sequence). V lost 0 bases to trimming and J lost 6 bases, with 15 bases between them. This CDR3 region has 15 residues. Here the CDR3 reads CAWSVGPVSRNEQFF. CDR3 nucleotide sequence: TGTGCCTGGAGTGTAGGTCCAGTTTCCCGCAATGAGCAGTTCTTC.

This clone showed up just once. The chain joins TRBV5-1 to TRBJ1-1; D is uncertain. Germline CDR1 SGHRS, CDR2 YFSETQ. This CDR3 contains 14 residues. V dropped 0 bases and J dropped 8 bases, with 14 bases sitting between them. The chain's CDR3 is CASSLGAQNKEAFF. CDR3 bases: TGCGCCAGCAGCTTGGGAGCCCAAAATAAAGAAGCTTTCTTT.

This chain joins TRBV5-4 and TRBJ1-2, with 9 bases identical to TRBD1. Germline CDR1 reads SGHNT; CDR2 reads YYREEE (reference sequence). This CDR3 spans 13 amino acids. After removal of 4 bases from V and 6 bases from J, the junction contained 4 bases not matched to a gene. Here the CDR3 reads CASSRGQGDGYTF. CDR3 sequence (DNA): TGTGCCAGCAGCCGGGGACAGGGTGATGGCTACACCTTC.

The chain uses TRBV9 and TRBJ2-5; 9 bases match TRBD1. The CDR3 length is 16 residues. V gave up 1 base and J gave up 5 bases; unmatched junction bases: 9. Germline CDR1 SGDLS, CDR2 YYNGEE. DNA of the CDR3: TGTGCCAGCAGCGTAACACCGGGACAGGGTCTTGAGACCCAGTACTTC. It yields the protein CASSVTPGQGLETQYF.

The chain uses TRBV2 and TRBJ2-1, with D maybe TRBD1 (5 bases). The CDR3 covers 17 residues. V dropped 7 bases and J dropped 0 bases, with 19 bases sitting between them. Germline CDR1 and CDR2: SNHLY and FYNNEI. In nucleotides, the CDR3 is TGTGCCAGCACCAAGGGGCTACAAAACCCCTCCTACAATGAGCAGTTCTTC. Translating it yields CASTKGLQNPSYNEQFF. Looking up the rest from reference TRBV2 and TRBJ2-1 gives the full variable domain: EPEVTQTPSHQVTQMGQEVILRCVPISNHLYFYWYRQILGQKVEFLVSFYNNEISEKSEIFDDQFSVERPDGSNFTLKIRSTKLEDSAMYFCASTKGLQNPSYNEQFFGPGTRLTVL.

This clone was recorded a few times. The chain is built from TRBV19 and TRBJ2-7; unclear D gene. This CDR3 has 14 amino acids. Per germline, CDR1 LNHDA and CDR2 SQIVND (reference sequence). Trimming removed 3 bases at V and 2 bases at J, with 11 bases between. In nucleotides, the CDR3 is TGTGCCAGTAGTATGCAACCTCAAACCTACGAGCAGTACTTC. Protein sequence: CASSMQPQTYEQYF.

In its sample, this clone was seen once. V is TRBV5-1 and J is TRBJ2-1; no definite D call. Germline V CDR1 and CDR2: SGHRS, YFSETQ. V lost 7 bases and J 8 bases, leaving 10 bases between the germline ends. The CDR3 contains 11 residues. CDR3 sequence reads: CASSDLDEQFF. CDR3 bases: TGCGCCAGCTCAGACCTGGATGAGCAGTTCTTC. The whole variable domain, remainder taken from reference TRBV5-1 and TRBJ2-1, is KAGVTQTPRYLIKTRGQQVTLSCSPISGHRSVSWYQQTPGQGLQFLFEYFSETQRNKGNFPGRFSGRQFSNSRSEMNVSTLELGDSALYLCASSDLDEQFFGPGTRLTVL.

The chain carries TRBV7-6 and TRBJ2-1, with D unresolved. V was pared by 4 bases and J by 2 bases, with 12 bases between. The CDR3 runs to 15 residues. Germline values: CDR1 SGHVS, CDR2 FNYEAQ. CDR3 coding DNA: TGTGCCAGCAGCTGGGGTAAGGTGGCCTACAATGAGCAGTTCTTC. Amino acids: CASSWGKVAYNEQFF.

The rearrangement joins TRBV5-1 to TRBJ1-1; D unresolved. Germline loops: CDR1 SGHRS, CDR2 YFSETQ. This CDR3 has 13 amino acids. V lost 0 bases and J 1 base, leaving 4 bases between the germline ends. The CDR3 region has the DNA TGCGCCAGCAGCTTGGATGCGAACACTGAAGCTTTCTTT. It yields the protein CASSLDANTEAFF.

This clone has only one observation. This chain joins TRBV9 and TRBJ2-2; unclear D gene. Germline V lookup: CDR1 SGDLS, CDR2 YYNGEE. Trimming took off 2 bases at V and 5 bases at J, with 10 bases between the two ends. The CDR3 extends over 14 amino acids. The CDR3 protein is CASSVDMVTGELFF. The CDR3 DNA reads TGTGCCAGCAGCGTGGATATGGTAACCGGGGAGCTGTTTTTT.